The rows below give T cell receptor beta chains drawn from one sample of a study of T-cell memory formation after mild COVID-19. TCRdb recomputed calls from the 5' RACE reads with MiXCR, one row per CDR3 protein. The sample records about half a million distinct CDR3 sequences, roughly 20% being singletons. What was sequenced was PBMCs or a T cell subset sorted from them (not recorded which). The origin of the receptors is an adult woman who had mild COVID-19 (a few samples of this study predate the infection). Cell type and time point are not known. Each CDR3 is given with its conserved first and last residue. D genes are given only for firm matches. Clone size is stated in some rows and not others, as once, few, many or a class when expanded.

>TRBV7-9|.|few|TRBJ1-5
CASSSDPGGGGNQPQHF
TGTGCCAGCAGCTCTGACCCGGGGGGAGGGGGCAATCAGCCCCAGCATTTT
>TRBV6-5|.|few|TRBJ2-3
CASTDVGGADTQYF
TGTGCCAGCACCGACGTGGGGGGTGCAGATACGCAGTATTTT
>TRBV5-1|.|few|TRBJ1-1
CASSSPGRAFF
TGCGCCAGCAGCTCCCCCGGCCGAGCTTTCTTT
>TRBV24-1|.|.|TRBJ2-7
CATSDPGGRSYEQYF
TGTGCCACCAGTGACCCCGGTGGGCGCTCCTACGAGCAGTACTTC
>TRBV29-1|TRBD2|few|TRBJ2-1
CSVVSGSGYNEQFF
TGCAGCGTCGTTAGCGGGAGCGGTTACAATGAGCAGTTCTTC
>TRBV25-1|.|many|TRBJ2-5
CASSEYDGGRKTQYF
TGTGCCAGCAGTGAATATGACGGGGGTAGAAAGACCCAGTACTTC
>TRBV7-9|.|few|TRBJ1-1
CASSLMWNTEAFF
TGTGCCAGCAGCTTAATGTGGAACACTGAAGCTTTCTTT
>TRBV4-1|.|.|TRBJ2-3
CASSQDPGLTDTQYF
TGCGCCAGCAGCCAAGACCCTGGCCTCACAGATACGCAGTATTTT
>TRBV6-5|.|.|TRBJ2-7
CASSYRGLYEQYF
TGTGCCAGCAGTTATCGGGGGCTCTACGAGCAGTACTTC
>TRBV19|.|.|TRBJ1-5
CASTRDSPQPQHF
TGTGCCAGTACCCGGGACTCCCCTCAGCCCCAGCATTTT